This T cell receptor (beta chain) was captured in a study of blood T cells in healthy people across ages. Notes on the study in general: It was the long-lived donors that had more naive CD4+ cells and higher diversity than aged donors. Measured against age, TCR beta diversity per million T cells decreased in a roughly linear manner.

The table lists this clonotype with a few counts. The antigen is unknown. An end of the junction does not agree with germline; a read error may underlie this. Primers used in a second PCR of roughly 6 to 12 cycles were a sample-barcoded 5' primer and a J-beta primer mix. TCRdb re-called the 5' RACE reads with MiXCR, one entry per CDR3 protein. Among 700,000 to 900,000 distinct CDR3 sequences listed, around a quarter were seen once. Germline V gene data show CDR1 as MDHEN and CDR2 as SYDVKM. This CDR3 region has 14 residues. The sample also formed part of further work on T cells of mothers and their children. That source adds: Detection of persistent microchimeric T cell clones did not occur.

This sequence joins TRBV28 and TRBJ2-7; 11 bases are a match to TRBD1. This clonotype was sampled from a boy aged 5 to 17 in good health. Sequenced material: blood. CDR3 sequence: CAGRTGQGAYEQYF. The CDR3 DNA follows: TGTGCCGGCAGGACGGGACAGGGGGCCTACGAGCAGTACTTC. Looking up the rest from reference TRBV28 and TRBJ2-7 gives the full variable domain: DVKVTQSSRYLVKRTGEKVFLECVQDMDHENMFWYRQDPGLGLRLIYFSYDVKMKEKGDIPEGYSVSREKKERFSLILESASTNQTSMYLCAGRTGQGAYEQYFGPGTRLTVT.